A selection of T cell receptor beta chains follows, all from one sample in a study of T-cell memory formation after mild COVID-19. One entry per CDR3 protein, called by TCRdb with MiXCR from the 5' RACE reads. The sample has around 340,000 distinct CDR3 sequences, roughly an eighth seen once. Material for sequencing was PBMCs or a T cell subset sorted from them (not recorded which). These receptor sequences come from a man aged 18-30 years who had mild COVID-19 (a few samples of this study predate the infection). Cell type and time point are not known. The CDR3 runs from the conserved cysteine through the conserved F or W. D genes are given only for firm matches. A clone size is listed for some rows: how often the clone was seen (once, few, many), or a class if it is expanded.

V	size	length	J	D	DNA	CDR3
TRBV7-8	.	16	TRBJ2-2	.	TGTGCCAGCAGCCCCGTAGTAGACCCCAACGCCGGGGAGCTGTTTTTT	CASSPVVDPNAGELFF
TRBV5-1	.	15	TRBJ2-3	TRBD1	TGCGCCAGCAGCCCGAACAGGGGGAGGACAGATACGCAGTATTTT	CASSPNRGRTDTQYF
TRBV20-1	few	13	TRBJ2-1	.	TGCAGTGCTAGAGATAGCGCGTACAATGAGCAGTTCTTC	CSARDSAYNEQFF
TRBV12-3/TRBV12-4	.	14	TRBJ2-7	TRBD1	TGTGCCAGCAACAACCTTGGGCAGGGGGCTGTGCAGTACTTC	CASNNLGQGAVQYF
TRBV20-1	many	14	TRBJ2-1	TRBD2	TGCAGTGCTGGACTAGCGGGGGCGACCAATGAGCAGTTCTTC	CSAGLAGATNEQFF
TRBV10-3	few	13	TRBJ1-1	.	TGTGCCATCAAACGGGATATAAACACTGAAGCTTTCTTT	CAIKRDINTEAFF
TRBV5-1	.	14	TRBJ1-1	TRBD1	TGCGCCAGCAGTTTCACAGGGGGAACGGCTGAAGCTTTCTTT	CASSFTGGTAEAFF
TRBV29-1	.	13	TRBJ2-7	.	TGCAGCGTTTGTACGCGGGGCTCCTACGAGCAGTACTTC	CSVCTRGSYEQYF
TRBV29-1	.	13	TRBJ1-5	.	TGCAGCGTTGAAGAGGATTCCACCCAGCCCCAGCATTTT	CSVEEDSTQPQHF
TRBV12-3/TRBV12-4	few	14	TRBJ1-2	TRBD1	TGTGCCAGCACCCGGGACAGTCCTAACTATGGCTACACCTTC	CASTRDSPNYGYTF
TRBV9	few	16	TRBJ2-1	TRBD2	TGTGCCAGCAGCGTAGAAGGAGCGGGGATCTACAATGAGCAGTTCTTC	CASSVEGAGIYNEQFF
TRBV19	.	16	TRBJ1-2	TRBD1	TGTGCCAGTAGTATCCCAGGGGGTGCCTCCTTCTCTGGCTACACCTTC	CASSIPGGASFSGYTF
TRBV9	few	15	TRBJ2-7	TRBD2	TGTGCCAGCAGCGTAGCCGGGACTAGTCGCTACGAGCAGTACTTC	CASSVAGTSRYEQYF
TRBV5-1	few	16	TRBJ2-3	.	TGCGCCAGCAGCTTGGCCCTCGGAGGGTACACAGATACGCAGTATTTT	CASSLALGGYTDTQYF
TRBV4-2	few	16	TRBJ2-5	TRBD2	TGTGCCAGCAGCCAAGGCGTTAGCGGGGACCAAGAGACCCAGTACTTC	CASSQGVSGDQETQYF
TRBV6-2/TRBV6-3	.	16	TRBJ1-2	.	.	CASSSSRTGMNYGYTF
TRBV7-2	few	14	TRBJ1-3	.	TGTGCCAGCAGTCGCCTCGGGGTCAGAAACACCATATATTTT	CASSRLGVRNTIYF
TRBV20-1	.	16	TRBJ1-4	TRBD1	TGCAGTGCTAGTCAACCTACAGGGGTTAGAAATGAAAAACTGTTTTTT	CSASQPTGVRNEKLFF
TRBV7-2	.	13	TRBJ2-2	.	TGTGCCAGCAGCTTAGGAAGGGCCCGGGAGCTGTTTTTT	CASSLGRARELFF
TRBV28	few	12	TRBJ1-1	.	TGTGCCAGCGAGTCAGTAAACACTGAAGCTTTCTTT	CASESVNTEAFF
TRBV9	.	14	TRBJ2-1	.	TGTGCCAGCAGCGGAGGGGGGTCCTACAATGAGCAGTTCTTC	CASSGGGSYNEQFF
TRBV6-1	.	16	TRBJ2-4	.	TGTGCCAGCACCCAAAGGCTAGCGATGGCCAAAAACATTCAGTACTTC	CASTQRLAMAKNIQYF
TRBV20-1	.	11	TRBJ2-7	.	TGCAGTGCTAGACGGGGCTACGAGCAGTACTTC	CSARRGYEQYF
TRBV6-6	.	15	TRBJ2-4	.	TGTGCCAGCAGTTCCATCGGGGGTAGGGAAAACATTCAGTACTTC	CASSSIGGRENIQYF
TRBV6-5	.	13	TRBJ1-1	.	TGTGCCAGATATCAGGGGTGGAACTCTGAAGCTTTCTTT	CARYQGWNSEAFF
TRBV11-3	.	14	TRBJ1-2	.	TGTGCCAGCAGCGATGGACCTTCTAACTATGGCTACACCTTC	CASSDGPSNYGYTF
TRBV5-6	few	15	TRBJ2-3	.	TGTGCCAGCAGCTTGGCGCACTCTAGCACAGATACGCAGTATTTT	CASSLAHSSTDTQYF
TRBV15	few	17	TRBJ2-7	.	TGTGCCACCAGCAGAGATCCTGCAGGGACTCTCTCCTACGAGCAGTACTTC	CATSRDPAGTLSYEQYF
TRBV28	.	13	TRBJ2-2	TRBD1	TGTGCCAGCCTCGACAGGGTTGGCGGGGAGCTGTTTTTT	CASLDRVGGELFF
TRBV7-6	.	17	TRBJ2-1	.	TGTGCCAGCAGCTTAGTAATCATCGCGGGGCTCTCCGATGAGCAGTTCTTC	CASSLVIIAGLSDEQFF
TRBV5-6	few	15	TRBJ2-2	.	TGTGCCAGCAGCGGGGACCCGGGCGGGACCGGGGAGCTGTTTTTT	CASSGDPGGTGELFF
TRBV4-1	many	14	TRBJ2-3	TRBD1	TGCGCCAGCAGCCCGGGACAGGGCACAGATACGCAGTATTTT	CASSPGQGTDTQYF
TRBV5-1	many	13	TRBJ2-7	.	TGCGCCAGCAGCTTTGAGGGGAACTACGAGCAGTACTTC	CASSFEGNYEQYF
TRBV6-2/TRBV6-3	.	14	TRBJ2-1	TRBD1	TGTGCCAGCACTCAGACAGGGGATGAGAATGAGCAGTTCTTC	CASTQTGDENEQFF
TRBV6-2/TRBV6-3	many	13	TRBJ2-2	.	TGTGCCAGCAACCACCCGAACACCGGGGAGCTGTTTTTT	CASNHPNTGELFF
TRBV27	many	15	TRBJ2-2	.	TGTGCCAGCACCCCTCAGGGACACAACACCGGGGAGCTGTTTTTT	CASTPQGHNTGELFF
TRBV2	.	14	TRBJ2-3	.	TGTGCCAGCATCCAGACACTTAGCACAGATGCGCAGTATTTT	CASIQTLSTDAQYF
TRBV12-3/TRBV12-4	few	13	TRBJ2-5	.	TGTGCCAGCAGTTTAAGGGCGGAAGAGACCCAGTACTTC	CASSLRAEETQYF
TRBV12-3/TRBV12-4	.	13	TRBJ1-2	.	TGTGCCAGCAGTTTGCAGGGTGATGGTGGCTACACCTTC	CASSLQGDGGYTF
TRBV28	.	14	TRBJ2-5	.	TGTGCCAGCTCCTTCTCACAGGGAGGAGAGACCCAGTACTTC	CASSFSQGGETQYF
TRBV14	.	12	TRBJ2-7	.	TGTGCCAGCAGCCCAATAGACAGCGGGCAGTACTTC	CASSPIDSGQYF
TRBV9	many	13	TRBJ1-4	.	TGTGCCAGCAGCACCCACAGGGATGAAAAACTGTTTTTT	CASSTHRDEKLFF
TRBV12-3/TRBV12-4	many	11	TRBJ2-3	.	TGTGCCAGCAGTTTCGGAGATACGCAGTATTTT	CASSFGDTQYF
TRBV12-3/TRBV12-4	many	10	TRBJ2-3	.	TGTGCCAGCAGTTTGAATACGCAGTATTTT	CASSLNTQYF
TRBV5-1	.	14	TRBJ1-6	.	TGCGCCAGCACATCCGGGGAGGACCATTCACCCCTCCACTTT	CASTSGEDHSPLHF
TRBV6-1	.	13	TRBJ1-2	.	TGTGCCACTCCGACGGACTTTGAATATGGCTACACCTTC	CATPTDFEYGYTF